This paragraph reports one T cell receptor (beta chain). Deletions cut 5 bases from V and 2 bases from J, with 16 bases between. Germline assignment: CDR1 SEHNR and CDR2 FQNEAQ (reference sequence). The CDR3 runs 15 residues. This specimen comes from a study of control samples from healthy donors and cancer patients. Clones were sequenced by immunoSEQ multiplex PCR, and TCRdb holds only the in-frame ones, with some missing. The table lists 98,000 or so clones, roughly four fifths of them singletons. The chain recombines TRBV7-9 with TRBJ2-7, with unresolved D. The origin of this receptor is a man aged 60-69 years in good health. The sequenced material came from blood. The chain's CDR3 is CASSLPSTGTYEQYF. Written as DNA, the CDR3 is TGTGCCAGCAGCCTCCCTTCGACTGGGACCTACGAGCAGTACTTC.